The 16 T cell receptor beta chains below were found in one sample sequenced in a study of blood T cells in healthy people across ages. A second PCR, run for about 7 to 11 cycles, used a sample-barcoded 5' primer plus a J-beta primer mix. In TCRdb, the 5' RACE reads were re-called with MiXCR into one record per CDR3 protein. The data hold 760,000 or so distinct CDR3 sequences, with approximately 25% observed a single time. These data also formed part of another study, on T cells of mothers and their children.

Specimen: blood. Receptor source: a boy younger than 18 in good health.

This clonotype was seen a few times. The genes are TRBV5-1 and TRBJ1-4; 7 nucleotides line up with TRBD1. From germline, CDR1 is SGHRS and CDR2 YFSETQ. Trimming cost V 4 bases and J 0 bases; bases outside gene matches: 6. The CDR3 is made up of 16 amino acids. The CDR3 nucleotides are TGCGCCAGCAGCATGGGACAGTTCACAACTAATGAAAAACTGTTTTTT. Its translation: CASSMGQFTTNEKLFF.

Only a few counts were recorded for this clonotype. The gene calls are TRBV5-1 and TRBJ1-2; D uncertain. Per the germline V gene, CDR1 is SGHRS and CDR2 is YFSETQ. CDR3 size: 15 residues. Trimming pared 3 bases from V and 0 bases from J, leaving 12 bases between. CDR3 nucleotides: TGCGCCAGCAGCTCTGACGGCCTAACTAACTATGGCTACACCTTC. It codes for CASSSDGLTNYGYTF.

This clonotype appeared a few times. It is likely a read error, because the conserved phenylalanine at the end of the CDR3 is missing. This chain joins TRBV6-2 or TRBV6-3 and TRBJ2-3; 8 nucleotides align to TRBD2. The CDR3 loop spans 15 amino acids. V shed 2 bases and J 5 bases; nucleotides not matched to a gene: 6. CDR1 MNHEY and CDR2 SVGEGT come from the germline V gene. The CDR3 region is CASSYLNRGGDTQYL. The CDR3 DNA reads TGTGCCAGCAGTTACCTAAACCGGGGGGGAGATACGCAGTATCTT.

The genes are TRBV6-1 and TRBJ2-5; D is ambiguous. V lost 6 bases and J lost 2, with 13 bases in between. This CDR3 comprises 14 residues. Per the germline V gene, CDR1 is MNHNS and CDR2 is SASEGT. The CDR3 loop is CASRRFGPQETQYF. The CDR3 nucleotides are TGTGCCAGCAGACGTTTTGGGCCACAAGAGACCCAGTACTTC.

This clonotype showed up just a few times. J is TRBJ2-1 and V is TRBV7-2; no reliable D call. Germline CDR1 reads SGHTA; CDR2 reads FQGNSA. V gave up 2 bases and J gave up 4 bases, with 6 bases separating them. The CDR3 runs to 13 residues. CDR3 residues: CASSLNRYNEQFF. Here the CDR3 DNA reads TGTGCCAGCAGCTTAAACAGATACAATGAGCAGTTCTTC.

The rearrangement uses TRBV9 and TRBJ1-1; TRBD1 is a possible D gene (6 bases). This CDR3 has 15 amino acids. V was shortened by 4 bases and J by 3 bases, with 16 bases between the two germline ends. Per the germline V gene, CDR1 is SGDLS and CDR2 is YYNGEE. The CDR3 reads CASSPRNRVDTEAFF. CDR3 DNA sequence: TGTGCCAGCAGCCCACGTAACAGGGTTGACACTGAAGCTTTCTTT.

The chain employs TRBV7-9 and TRBJ1-5; TRBD1 might be the D (5 bases). V dropped 3 bases and J dropped 2 bases, with 11 bases sitting between them. Per germline, CDR1 SEHNR and CDR2 FQNEAQ (reference sequence). The CDR3 sequence is 15 residues long. As DNA, the CDR3 is TGTGCCAGCAGCTTTGGGGGAGAGGGCAATCAGCCCCAGCATTTT. The encoded protein is CASSFGGEGNQPQHF.

The genes are TRBV4-3 and TRBJ2-2; 8 bases are shared with TRBD1. Germline assignment: CDR1 LGHNA and CDR2 YSLEER. The CDR3 runs to 17 residues. The V segment lost 0 bases and the J segment 4 bases; nucleotides outside the gene matches: 7. CDR3 region: CASSQDGGQGGTGELFF. Written as DNA, the CDR3 is TGCGCCAGCAGCCAAGATGGCGGACAGGGAGGCACCGGGGAGCTGTTTTTT.

The chain is built from TRBV6-5 and TRBJ2-5; 9 bases match TRBD2. The closer fit of TRBJ2-1 to the DNA end suggests the J call may be wrong. This CDR3 region has 15 residues. Germline V lookup: CDR1 MNHEY, CDR2 SVGAGI. For the CDR3, the DNA is TGTGCCAGCAGACGACTAGCGGAACCTTGGAATGAGCAGTTCTTC. This encodes CASRRLAEPWNEQFF.

This sequence joins TRBV28 and TRBJ2-3; 8 bases map to TRBD2. CDR1 and CDR2 (germline): MDHEN, SYDVKM. With V trimmed by 6 bases and J by 5 bases, 10 bases remained unmatched. The CDR3 has 15 amino acids. CDR3: CASRTPGLDLDTQYF. Written as DNA, the CDR3 is TGTGCCAGCAGAACCCCGGGACTAGATCTAGATACGCAGTATTTT.

This clonotype was counted between two and nine times. The chain combines TRBV20-1 with TRBJ1-4, with a weak D call TRBD1 (5 bases). V dropped 1 base and J dropped 6 bases, with 9 bases sitting between them. The CDR3 spans 13 residues. From germline, CDR1 is DFQATT and CDR2 SNEGSKA (reference sequence). The CDR3, as DNA: TGCAGTGCTAGAGGGGGCGCGGATGAAAAACTGTTTTTT. This encodes CSARGGADEKLFF.

The chain employs TRBV11-3 and TRBJ2-7, with 9 bases fitting TRBD2. The trim removed 3 bases at V and 2 bases at J, leaving 2 bases unmatched. CDR1 is SGHNT, CDR2 YENEEA, per germline. The CDR3 is 14 residues long. The CDR3 coding sequence is TGTGCCAGCAGCTTGCGGGGGGGGCCCTACGAGCAGTACTTC. Encoded protein: CASSLRGGPYEQYF.

This chain links TRBV12-3 or TRBV12-4 with TRBJ1-2; D is perhaps TRBD1 (5 bases). The CDR3 covers 14 residues. Between the trimmed V and J ends, which lost 8 bases and 4 bases, there was a span of 17 bases. CDR3: CASSLLGEAYGYTF. Here the CDR3 DNA reads TGTGCCAGCTCCCTCCTGGGGGAGGCCTATGGCTACACCTTC.

The rearrangement joins TRBV2 to TRBJ1-2; D is perhaps TRBD1 (5 bases). From germline, CDR1 is SNHLY and CDR2 FYNNEI. The CDR3 contains 13 residues. V was trimmed by 6 bases and J by 4 bases, leaving 12 bases between them. The CDR3 reads CASRLRDSYGYTF. CDR3 DNA: TGTGCCAGCAGGCTCCGGGACTCCTATGGCTACACCTTC.

The chain has TRBV7-8 and TRBJ1-2, with D unresolved. V was shortened by 5 bases and J by 3 bases, with 16 bases between the two germline ends. The germline gives CDR1 SGHVS, CDR2 FQNEAQ. This CDR3 spans 15 amino acids. CDR3 protein: CASSPTLADYYGYTF. The CDR3 coding sequence is TGTGCCAGCAGCCCTACATTAGCGGACTACTATGGCTACACCTTC.

V gene TRBV5-1 combines with J gene TRBJ2-5; D is undetermined. Germline V gene data show CDR1 as SGHRS and CDR2 as YFSETQ. The CDR3 is made up of 15 amino acids. V gave up 0 bases and J gave up 1 base, with 10 bases separating them. This CDR3 is CASSLDGNFQETQYF. CDR3 nucleotides: TGCGCCAGCAGCTTGGATGGAAATTTCCAAGAGACCCAGTACTTC.